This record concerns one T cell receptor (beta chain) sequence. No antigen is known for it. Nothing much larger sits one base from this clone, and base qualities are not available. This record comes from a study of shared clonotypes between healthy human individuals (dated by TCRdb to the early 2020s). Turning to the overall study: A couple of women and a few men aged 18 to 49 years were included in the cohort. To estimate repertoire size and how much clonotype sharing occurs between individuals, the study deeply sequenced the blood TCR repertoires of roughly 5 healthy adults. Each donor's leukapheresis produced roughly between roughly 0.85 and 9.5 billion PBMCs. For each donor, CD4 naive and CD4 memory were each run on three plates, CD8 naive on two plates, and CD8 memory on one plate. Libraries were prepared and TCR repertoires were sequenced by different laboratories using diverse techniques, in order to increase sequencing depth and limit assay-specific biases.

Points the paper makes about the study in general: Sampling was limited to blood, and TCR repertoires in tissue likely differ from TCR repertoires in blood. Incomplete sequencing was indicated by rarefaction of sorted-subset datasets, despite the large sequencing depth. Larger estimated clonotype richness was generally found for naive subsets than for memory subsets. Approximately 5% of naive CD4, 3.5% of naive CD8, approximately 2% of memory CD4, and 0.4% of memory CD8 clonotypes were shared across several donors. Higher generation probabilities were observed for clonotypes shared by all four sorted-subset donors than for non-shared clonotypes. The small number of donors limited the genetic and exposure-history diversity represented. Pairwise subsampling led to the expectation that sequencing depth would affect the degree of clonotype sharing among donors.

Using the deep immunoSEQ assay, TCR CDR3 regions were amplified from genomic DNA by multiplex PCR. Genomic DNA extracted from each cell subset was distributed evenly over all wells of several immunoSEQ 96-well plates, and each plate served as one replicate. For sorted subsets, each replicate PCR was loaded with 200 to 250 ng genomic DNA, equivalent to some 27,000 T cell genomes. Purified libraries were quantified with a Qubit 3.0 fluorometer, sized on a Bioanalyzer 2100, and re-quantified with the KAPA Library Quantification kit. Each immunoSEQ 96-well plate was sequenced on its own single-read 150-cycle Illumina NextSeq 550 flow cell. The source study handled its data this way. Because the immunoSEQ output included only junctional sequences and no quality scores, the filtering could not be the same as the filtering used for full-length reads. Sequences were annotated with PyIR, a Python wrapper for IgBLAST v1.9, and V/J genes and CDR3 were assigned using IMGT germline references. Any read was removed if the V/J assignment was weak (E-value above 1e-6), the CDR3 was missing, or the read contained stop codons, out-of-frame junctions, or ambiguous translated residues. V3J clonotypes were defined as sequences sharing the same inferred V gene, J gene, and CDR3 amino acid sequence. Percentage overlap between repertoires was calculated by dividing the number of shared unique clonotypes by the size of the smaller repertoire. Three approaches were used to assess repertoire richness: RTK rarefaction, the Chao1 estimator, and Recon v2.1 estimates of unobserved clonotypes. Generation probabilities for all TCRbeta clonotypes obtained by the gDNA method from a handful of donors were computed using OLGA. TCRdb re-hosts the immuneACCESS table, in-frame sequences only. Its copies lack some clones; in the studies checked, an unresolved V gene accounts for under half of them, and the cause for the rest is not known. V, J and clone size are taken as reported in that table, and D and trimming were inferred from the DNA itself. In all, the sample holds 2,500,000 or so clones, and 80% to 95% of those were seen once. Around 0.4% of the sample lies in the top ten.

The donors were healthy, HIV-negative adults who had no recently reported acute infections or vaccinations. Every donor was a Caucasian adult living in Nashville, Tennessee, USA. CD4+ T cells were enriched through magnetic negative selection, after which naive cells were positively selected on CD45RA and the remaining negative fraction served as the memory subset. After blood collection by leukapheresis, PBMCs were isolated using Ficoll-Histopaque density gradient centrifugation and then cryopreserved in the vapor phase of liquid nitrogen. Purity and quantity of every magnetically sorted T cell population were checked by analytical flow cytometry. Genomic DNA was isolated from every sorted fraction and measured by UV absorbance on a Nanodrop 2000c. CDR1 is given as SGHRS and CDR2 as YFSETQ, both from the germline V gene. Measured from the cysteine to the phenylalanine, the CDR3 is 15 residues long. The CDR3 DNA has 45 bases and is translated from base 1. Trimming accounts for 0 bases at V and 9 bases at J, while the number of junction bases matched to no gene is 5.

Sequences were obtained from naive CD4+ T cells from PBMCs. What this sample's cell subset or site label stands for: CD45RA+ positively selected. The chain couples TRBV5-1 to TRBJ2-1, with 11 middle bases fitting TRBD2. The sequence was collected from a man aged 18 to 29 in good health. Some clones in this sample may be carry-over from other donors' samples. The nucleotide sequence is TGCGCCAGCAGCTTGGAACTAGCGGGAGTCGGTGAGCAGTTCTTC. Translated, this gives CASSLELAGVGEQFF.